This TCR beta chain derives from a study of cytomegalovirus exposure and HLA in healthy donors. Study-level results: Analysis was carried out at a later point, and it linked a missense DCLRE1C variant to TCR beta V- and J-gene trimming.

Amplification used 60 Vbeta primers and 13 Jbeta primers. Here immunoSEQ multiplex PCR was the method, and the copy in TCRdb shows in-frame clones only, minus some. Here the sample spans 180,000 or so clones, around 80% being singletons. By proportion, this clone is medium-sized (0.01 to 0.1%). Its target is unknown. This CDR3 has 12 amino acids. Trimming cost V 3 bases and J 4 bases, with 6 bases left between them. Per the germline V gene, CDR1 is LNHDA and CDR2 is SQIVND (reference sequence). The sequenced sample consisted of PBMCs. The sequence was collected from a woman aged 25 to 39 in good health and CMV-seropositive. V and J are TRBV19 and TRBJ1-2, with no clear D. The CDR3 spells CASSIEVYGYTF. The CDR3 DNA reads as TGTGCCAGTAGTATTGAGGTCTATGGCTACACCTTC.